Below, 10 T cell receptor beta chains from the same sample are listed, as sequenced in a study of shared clonotypes between healthy human individuals. Sequencing used immunoSEQ multiplex PCR; TCRdb keeps in-frame clones, though not all of them. The table has 2.3 million or so clones, 85% to 95% seen once; the top ten hold approximately 0.4%. Input material: naive CD4+ T cells from PBMCs. Subset noted: CD45RA+ positively selected. These receptors originate from a man between 18 and 35 years old in good health. Some clones in this sample may be carry-over from other donors' samples.

Points on this clone: This sample includes further DNA sequences coding for the same CDR3. The chain joins TRBV7-2 to TRBJ2-7; 13 bases are shared with TRBD2. Germline V gives CDR1 SGHTA, CDR2 FQGNSA. With 1 base clipped from V and 4 bases from J, the junction kept 1 base outside the gene matches. The CDR3 runs to 15 residues. CDR3 region: CASSLGTSGSYEQYF. DNA for the CDR3: TGTGCCAGCAGCTTAGGGACTAGCGGGAGTTACGAGCAGTACTTC.

V gene TRBV18 combines with J gene TRBJ1-3; D unclear. Germline loops: CDR1 KGHSH, CDR2 LQKENI. The V end lost 6 bases, the J end lost 2 bases, and 14 bases lay between the germline ends. The CDR3 has 15 residues. The CDR3 spells CASSRPVGPGNTIYF. The CDR3 region has the DNA TGTGCCAGCTCCCGGCCGGTAGGCCCTGGAAACACCATATATTTT.

The J gene is TRBJ1-1, the V gene TRBV15; perhaps TRBD1 as D (5 bases). V gave up 5 bases and J gave up 5 bases, with 12 bases separating them. CDR3 size: 13 residues. CDR1 and CDR2 (germline): LNHNV, YYDKDF (reference sequence). CDR3 in amino acids: CATSPGGGTEAFF. In DNA, the CDR3 is TGTGCCACCAGCCCCGGGGGTGGAACTGAAGCTTTCTTT.

V and J are TRBV28 and TRBJ1-2; 9 positions match TRBD1. CDR3 size: 13 residues. V trimming: 3 bases; J trimming: 13 bases; junction bases outside the gene matches: 9. The germline CDR1 and CDR2 sequences are MDHEN and SYDVKM. The CDR3 region is CASSFTPDRGSTF. The CDR3 nucleotides are TGTGCCAGCAGTTTTACCCCGGACAGGGGAAGCACCTTC.

The chain has TRBV19 and TRBJ1-2; no definite D call. Germline V gene lookup returns CDR1 LNHDA and CDR2 SQIVND (reference sequence). V was trimmed by 7 bases and J by 5 bases, leaving 11 bases between them. The CDR3 is made up of 12 amino acids. The CDR3: CASTSREYGYTF. CDR3 nucleotide sequence: TGTGCCAGTACCTCCCGTGAGTATGGCTACACCTTC.

The V gene is TRBV14, the J gene TRBJ2-5; 12 nucleotides agree with TRBD2. CDR3 length: 15 amino acids. Per the germline V gene, CDR1 is SGHDN and CDR2 is FVKESK. V was clipped by 4 bases and J by 5 bases; unmatched bases: 5. For the CDR3, the DNA is TGTGCCAGCAGCCCGGTCCTAGCGGGAGGGGAGACCCAGTACTTC. It encodes CASSPVLAGGETQYF.

The gene calls are TRBV5-1 and TRBJ1-1, with D unresolved. Trimming left V 2 bases short and J 1 base short, with 6 bases between. Germline V gene data show CDR1 as SGHRS and CDR2 as YFSETQ. CDR3 size: 13 residues. The CDR3 DNA follows: TGCGCCAGCAGCTTTAACAGGAACACTGAAGCTTTCTTT. It yields the protein CASSFNRNTEAFF. Combining the CDR3 with reference TRBV5-1 and TRBJ1-1 gives the whole variable domain KAGVTQTPRYLIKTRGQQVTLSCSPISGHRSVSWYQQTPGQGLQFLFEYFSETQRNKGNFPGRFSGRQFSNSRSEMNVSTLELGDSALYLCASSFNRNTEAFFGQGTRLTVV.

The genes are TRBV5-1 and TRBJ2-3; 10 positions match TRBD2. Germline CDR1 reads SGHRS; CDR2 reads YFSETQ. J was trimmed by 1 base and V by 4 bases; bases with no gene match: 6. This CDR3 contains 16 residues. The CDR3 coding sequence is TGCGCCAGCAGCACTCTAGCGGGGGAGGGCACAGATACGCAGTATTTT. It specifies CASSTLAGEGTDTQYF.

The J gene is TRBJ1-4, the V gene TRBV6-5, with no clear D. The length of the CDR3 is 14 residues. Trimming pared 6 bases from V and 7 bases from J, leaving 15 bases between. The V gene's germline CDR1 is MNHEY and CDR2 SVGAGI. The DNA of the CDR3 is TGTGCCAGCAGCCCCTCCCGGCTGGGTGAAAAACTGTTTTTT. Amino acids: CASSPSRLGEKLFF.

V gene TRBV27 combines with J gene TRBJ2-5, with TRBD2 as a possible D gene (5 bases). V gave up 6 bases and J gave up 7 bases, with 18 bases separating them. Germline V gene data show CDR1 as MNHEY and CDR2 as SMNVEV (reference sequence). This CDR3 is 14 amino acids long. CDR3 nucleotide sequence: TGTGCCAGCAGCCTTTTAGAGGGTCGTGGGACCCAGTACTTC. Its protein is CASSLLEGRGTQYF.